This T cell receptor (beta chain) was profiled in a study of blood T cell repertoires in COVID-19 (dated by TCRdb to 2019 to 2021). Study-wide context: The collaborator samples originated in the United States, Italy and Spain and spanned the acute and convalescent phases of COVID-19. The prospective study material was composed of cDNA or gDNA derived from T cells, B-cell-depleted T cells, or PBMCs. The dataset comprised deeply sampled blood TCRbeta repertoires from subjects exposed to, actively infected with, or recovered from COVID-19. The repertoires were released in a freely available public database meant as a resource for research on the immune response to SARS-CoV-2. Samples came from the ongoing ImmuneRACE study (first 160 participants) plus 1,254 subjects from 6 global collaborators. Nearly every sample came with metadata listing a de-identified subject ID, COVID-19 status, age in years and sex. Where HLA class I and class II types were available, the types were taken from metadata supplied by the sample provider, not from assay-based typing.

Participants in the prospective study were aged about 18 to 100 years, lived in 24 United States geographic areas, and enrolled through a virtual design. In the prospective study, cohorts were assigned on the basis of participant-reported clinical history obtained from a screening survey and a study questionnaire. Exposed participants were defined as having been in contact with someone with a PCR-confirmed or clinician-diagnosed COVID-19 case within 2 weeks of study entry. In the prospective study, whole blood, serum and a nasopharyngeal or oropharyngeal swab were collected from each participant by mobile phlebotomists. Additional blood draws and questionnaires over an approximately 2-month period could optionally be provided by prospective study participants. Before DNA extraction, prospective study blood samples were shipped either frozen or at room temperature. Of note for this clone: Its target antigen remains unknown. Per-base quality was not reported, and no clone a single base away is much larger than it.

TCRbeta CDR3 regions were amplified from genomic DNA using the immunoSEQ Assay, a bias-controlled multiplex PCR. The authors processed their data as follows. The number of nucleated cells in each sample was estimated from the amplification of reference gene primers within the assay. To quantify the absolute abundance of each unique TCRbeta CDR3 rearrangement, sequence reads were collapsed and filtered. For each sample, productive Simpson clonality was calculated as the square root of Simpson's diversity index across productive rearrangements. The table was pulled from immuneACCESS by TCRdb, which kept in-frame rearrangements only. Such tables lose some clones; where checked, under half of the loss comes from unresolved V genes, and the rest has no known cause. V and J calls and clone size are copied from that table; D and trimming were computed from the DNA. The table for this sample lists about 220,000 clones; nearly 90% of them were counted only once. In total, the top ten clones hold around 16% of the sample.

Relative to germline, V is missing 2 bases and J is missing 2 bases, with 4 bases of the junction outside any gene match. The germline V gene encodes CDR1 LGHDT and CDR2 YNNKEL (reference sequence). The CDR3 holds 16 amino acids from the cysteine to the phenylalanine. Of the read, only the CDR3 DNA is kept; its 48 bases are in frame from base 1. What the research found in general, with its limitations: The quantity of clinical and demographic metadata differed by source and by participant and was supplied without curation.

The sequence derives from a young man who had been exposed to COVID-19. The sequencing input was PBMCs or T cells enriched from blood (not recorded which). The chain is made from TRBV3-1 (or the pseudogene TRBV3-2) and TRBJ2-2; the central 8 bases match TRBD1. The CDR3 here reads CASSQRTGYNTGELFF. The nucleotide sequence is TGTGCCAGCAGCCAACGGACAGGGTATAACACCGGGGAGCTGTTTTTT.